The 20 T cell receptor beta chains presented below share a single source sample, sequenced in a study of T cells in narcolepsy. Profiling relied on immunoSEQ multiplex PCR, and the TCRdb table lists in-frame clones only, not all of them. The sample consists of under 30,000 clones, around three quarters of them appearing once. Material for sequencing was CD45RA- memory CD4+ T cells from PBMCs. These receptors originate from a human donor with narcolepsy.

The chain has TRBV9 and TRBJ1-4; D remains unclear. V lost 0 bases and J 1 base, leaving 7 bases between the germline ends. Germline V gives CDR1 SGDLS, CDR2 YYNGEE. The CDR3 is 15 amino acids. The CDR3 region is CASSVGTRTNEKLFF. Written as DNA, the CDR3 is TGTGCCAGCAGCGTAGGGACCCGAACTAATGAAAAACTGTTTTTT.

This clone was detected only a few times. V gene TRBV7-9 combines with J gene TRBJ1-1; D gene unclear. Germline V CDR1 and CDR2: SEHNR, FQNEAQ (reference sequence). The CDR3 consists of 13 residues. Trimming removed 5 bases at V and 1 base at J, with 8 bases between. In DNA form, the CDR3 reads TGTGCCAGCAGCCCGCAGACGAACACTGAAGCTTTCTTT. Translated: CASSPQTNTEAFF.

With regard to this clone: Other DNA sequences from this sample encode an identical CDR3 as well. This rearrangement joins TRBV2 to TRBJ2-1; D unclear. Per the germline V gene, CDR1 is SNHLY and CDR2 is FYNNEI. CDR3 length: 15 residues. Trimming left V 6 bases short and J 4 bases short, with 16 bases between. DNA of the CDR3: TGTGCCAGCAGCGACACACCCTCGAGGTACAATGAGCAGTTCTTC. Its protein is CASSDTPSRYNEQFF.

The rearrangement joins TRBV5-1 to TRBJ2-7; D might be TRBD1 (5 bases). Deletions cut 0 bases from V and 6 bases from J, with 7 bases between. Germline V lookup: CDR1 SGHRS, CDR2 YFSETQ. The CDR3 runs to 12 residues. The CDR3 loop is CASSLVGAEQYF. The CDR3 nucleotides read TGCGCCAGCAGCTTGGTAGGGGCCGAGCAGTACTTC.

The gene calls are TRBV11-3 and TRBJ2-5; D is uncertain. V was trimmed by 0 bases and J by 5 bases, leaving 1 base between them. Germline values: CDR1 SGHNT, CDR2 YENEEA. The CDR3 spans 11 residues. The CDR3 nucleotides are TGTGCCAGCAGCTTAGATGAGACCCAGTACTTC. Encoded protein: CASSLDETQYF.

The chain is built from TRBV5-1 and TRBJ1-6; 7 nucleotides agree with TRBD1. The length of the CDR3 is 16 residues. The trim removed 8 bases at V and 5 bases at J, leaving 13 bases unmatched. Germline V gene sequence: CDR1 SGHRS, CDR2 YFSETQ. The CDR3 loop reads CARNRTGDRHNSPLHF. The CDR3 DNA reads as TGCGCCAGGAACCGTACGGGGGACAGACATAATTCACCCCTCCACTTT.

The CDR3 is CAISGTSGGSYNEQFF. CDR3 sequence (DNA): TGTGCCATCAGCGGGACTAGCGGGGGGTCCTACAATGAGCAGTTCTTC. The chain couples TRBV10-3 to TRBJ2-1; 15 bases map to TRBD2. V shed 6 bases, J shed 1 base, and the junction held 1 base outside the gene matches. This CDR3 comprises 16 residues. Per germline, CDR1 ENHRY and CDR2 SYGVKD.

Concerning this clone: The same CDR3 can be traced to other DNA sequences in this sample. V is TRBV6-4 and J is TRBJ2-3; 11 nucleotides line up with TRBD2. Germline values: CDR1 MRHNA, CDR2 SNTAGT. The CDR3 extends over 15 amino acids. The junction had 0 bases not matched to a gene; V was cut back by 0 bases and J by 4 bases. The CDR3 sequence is CASSDSSGGADTQYF. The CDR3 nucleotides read TGTGCCAGCAGTGACTCTAGCGGGGGGGCAGATACGCAGTATTTT.

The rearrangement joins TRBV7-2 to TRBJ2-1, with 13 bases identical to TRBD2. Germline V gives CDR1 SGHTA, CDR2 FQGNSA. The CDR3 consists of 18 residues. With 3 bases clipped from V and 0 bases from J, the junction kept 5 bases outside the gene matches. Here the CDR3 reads CASSLGLAGPSSYNEQFF. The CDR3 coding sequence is TGTGCCAGCAGCTTGGGACTAGCGGGGCCCAGCTCCTACAATGAGCAGTTCTTC.

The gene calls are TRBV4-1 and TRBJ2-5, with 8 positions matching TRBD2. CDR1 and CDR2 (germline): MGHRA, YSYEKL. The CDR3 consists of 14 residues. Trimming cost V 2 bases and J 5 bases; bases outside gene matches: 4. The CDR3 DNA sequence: TGCGCCAGCAGCCAACTTAGCGGGGTGGAGACCCAGTACTTC. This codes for CASSQLSGVETQYF.

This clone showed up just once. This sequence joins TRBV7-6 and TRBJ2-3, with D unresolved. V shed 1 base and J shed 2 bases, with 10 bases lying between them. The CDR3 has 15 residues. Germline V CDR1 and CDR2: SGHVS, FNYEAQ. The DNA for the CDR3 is TGTGCCAGCAGCTTAGAGGCTAGGCCCACAGATACGCAGTATTTT. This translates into CASSLEARPTDTQYF.

The DNA for the CDR3 is TGTGCCAGCAGCTCACAGGGTATCGGGACCCAGTACTTC. This codes for CASSSQGIGTQYF. This sequence joins TRBV7-9 and TRBJ2-5, with D perhaps TRBD1 (6 bases). The CDR3 covers 13 residues. Deletions cut 4 bases from V and 7 bases from J, with 13 bases between. CDR1 is SEHNR, CDR2 FQNEAQ, per germline (reference sequence).

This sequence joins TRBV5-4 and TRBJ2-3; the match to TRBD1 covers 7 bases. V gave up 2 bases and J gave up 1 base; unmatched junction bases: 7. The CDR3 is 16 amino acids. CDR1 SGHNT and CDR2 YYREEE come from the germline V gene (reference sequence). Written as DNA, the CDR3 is TGTGCCAGCAGCTTCGACAGGGATCCTCGCACAGATACGCAGTATTTT. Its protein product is CASSFDRDPRTDTQYF.

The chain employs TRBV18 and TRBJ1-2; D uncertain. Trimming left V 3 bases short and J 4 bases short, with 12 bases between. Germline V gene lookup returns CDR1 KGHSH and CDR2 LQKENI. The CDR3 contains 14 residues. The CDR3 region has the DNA TGTGCCAGCTCACCGGCTCAGGAGGCCTATGGCTACACCTTC. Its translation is CASSPAQEAYGYTF.

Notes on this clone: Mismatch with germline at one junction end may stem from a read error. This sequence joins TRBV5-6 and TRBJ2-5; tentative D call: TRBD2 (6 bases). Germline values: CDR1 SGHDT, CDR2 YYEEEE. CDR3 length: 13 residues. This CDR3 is CDLPGEPQETQYF. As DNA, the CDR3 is TGCGACCTCCCGGGAGAACCTCAAGAGACCCAGTACTTC.

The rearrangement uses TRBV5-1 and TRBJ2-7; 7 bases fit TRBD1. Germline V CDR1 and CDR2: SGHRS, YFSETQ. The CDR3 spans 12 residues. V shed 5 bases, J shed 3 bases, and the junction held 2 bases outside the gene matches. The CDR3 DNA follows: TGCGCCAGCAGGGGGGACAGCTACGAGCAGTACTTC. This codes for CASRGDSYEQYF.

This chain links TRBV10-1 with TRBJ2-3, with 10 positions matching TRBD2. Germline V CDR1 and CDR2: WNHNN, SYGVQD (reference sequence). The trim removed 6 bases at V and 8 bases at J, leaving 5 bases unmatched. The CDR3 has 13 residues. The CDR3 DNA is TGCGCCAGCAGCCCGGGACTAGCGACTACGCAGTATTTT. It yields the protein CASSPGLATTQYF.

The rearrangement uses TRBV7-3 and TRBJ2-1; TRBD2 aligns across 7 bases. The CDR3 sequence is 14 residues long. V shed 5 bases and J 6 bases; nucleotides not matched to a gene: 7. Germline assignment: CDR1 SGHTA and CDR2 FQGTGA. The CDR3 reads CASSHGTIANEQFF. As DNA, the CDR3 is TGTGCCAGCAGCCACGGGACTATTGCCAATGAGCAGTTCTTC.

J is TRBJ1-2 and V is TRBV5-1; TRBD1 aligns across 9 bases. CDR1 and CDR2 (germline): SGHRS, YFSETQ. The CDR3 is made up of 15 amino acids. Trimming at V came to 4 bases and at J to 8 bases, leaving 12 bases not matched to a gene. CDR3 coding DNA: TGCGCCAGCAGCCAGTCTCCGGGACAGGGCCGCGGCTACACCTTC. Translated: CASSQSPGQGRGYTF. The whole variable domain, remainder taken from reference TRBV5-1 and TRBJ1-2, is KAGVTQTPRYLIKTRGQQVTLSCSPISGHRSVSWYQQTPGQGLQFLFEYFSETQRNKGNFPGRFSGRQFSNSRSEMNVSTLELGDSALYLCASSQSPGQGRGYTFGSGTRLTVV.

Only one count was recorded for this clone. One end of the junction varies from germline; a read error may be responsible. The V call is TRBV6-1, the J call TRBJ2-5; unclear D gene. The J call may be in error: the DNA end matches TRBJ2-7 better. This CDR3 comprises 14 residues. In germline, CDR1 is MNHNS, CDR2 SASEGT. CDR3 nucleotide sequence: TGTGCCAGCATTACAGAGCCCATATCCTCCGAGCAGTACTTC. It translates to CASITEPISSEQYF.